The 18 T cell receptor beta chains reported below all come from one sample, sequenced in a study of OX40 agonist ivuxolimab in advanced cancers. The assay was immunoSEQ multiplex PCR, and TCRdb's table has in-frame clones only and misses some. The sample shows approximately 87,000 clones, approximately 90% of them seen only once. Source: CD4+ or CD8+ T cells sorted from blood, taken in a trial of the OX40 agonist ivuxolimab. The receptors shown here come from an adult with an advanced solid tumor such as melanoma, head and neck, liver or kidney cancer.

The chain employs TRBV11-3 and TRBJ2-6; the D is unclear. V lost 0 bases, J lost 1 base, and 7 bases lay in between. The CDR3 has 16 residues. The germline gives CDR1 SGHNT, CDR2 YENEEA. The CDR3 region is CASSLDLRSGANVLTF. CDR3 nucleotide sequence: TGTGCCAGCAGCTTAGATTTGAGGTCTGGGGCCAACGTCCTGACTTTC.

This clone was picked up one time. This chain connects TRBV5-1 to TRBJ2-7; D might be TRBD2 (6 bases). The CDR3 length is 14 residues. CDR1 and CDR2 (germline): SGHRS, YFSETQ. The V and J ends lost 0 bases and 5 bases respectively, with 12 bases between them. In DNA form, the CDR3 reads TGCGCCAGCAGCTTGGCGGCGGGAACCAACGAGCAGTACTTC. Its translation: CASSLAAGTNEQYF. The variable domain in full, completed from reference TRBV5-1 and TRBJ2-7, reads KAGVTQTPRYLIKTRGQQVTLSCSPISGHRSVSWYQQTPGQGLQFLFEYFSETQRNKGNFPGRFSGRQFSNSRSEMNVSTLELGDSALYLCASSLAAGTNEQYFGPGTRLTVT.

V and J are TRBV14 and TRBJ1-6; D gene unclear. The V gene lost 5 bases and the J gene lost 8 bases, with 22 bases spanning the gap. This CDR3 is 17 amino acids long. Germline CDR1 is SGHDN and CDR2 is FVKESK. CDR3 DNA sequence: TGTGCCAGCAGCAGGCGGGGTTCGACGTTGCTGGATTCACCCCTCCACTTT. Encoded protein: CASSRRGSTLLDSPLHF.

The V gene is TRBV5-5, the J gene TRBJ1-2, with 8 positions matching TRBD1. J gave up 8 bases and V 4 bases, and 10 bases lay outside the gene matches. CDR1 is SGHKS, CDR2 YYEKEE, per germline (reference sequence). The CDR3 loop spans 14 amino acids. CDR3 DNA sequence: TGTGCCAGCAGCCCGGACAGGGCTCTCATCGGCTACACCTTC. This encodes CASSPDRALIGYTF.

CDR3 coding DNA: TGTGCCAGCAGTTCCGCCGGGACGCACACCTTC. Protein: CASSSAGTHTF. The genes are TRBV27 and TRBJ1-2, with D perhaps TRBD1 (5 bases). From germline, CDR1 is MNHEY and CDR2 SMNVEV (reference sequence). This CDR3 has 11 amino acids. V was trimmed by 4 bases and J by 12 bases, leaving 12 bases between them.

This chain joins TRBV28 and TRBJ2-7; 11 nucleotides align to TRBD1. V lost 3 bases, J lost 4 bases, and 8 bases stayed unmatched. This CDR3 region has 16 residues. The germline gives CDR1 MDHEN, CDR2 SYDVKM. CDR3 protein: CASSLEGWDRGYEQYF. CDR3 nucleotides: TGTGCCAGCAGTTTGGAGGGTTGGGACAGGGGGTACGAGCAGTACTTC.

V and J are TRBV19 and TRBJ2-5, with 7 positions matching TRBD2. The trim removed 3 bases at V and 1 base at J, leaving 2 bases unmatched. Germline loops: CDR1 LNHDA, CDR2 SQIVND (reference sequence). The CDR3 loop spans 14 amino acids. The CDR3 protein is CASSIGRVQETQYF. CDR3 in DNA: TGTGCCAGTAGTATTGGGAGGGTCCAAGAGACCCAGTACTTC.

The rearrangement links TRBV28 to TRBJ1-5; possible D gene TRBD1, 5 bases. This CDR3 is 16 amino acids long. Germline V gene data show CDR1 as MDHEN and CDR2 as SYDVKM. V was shortened by 7 bases and J by 6 bases, with 22 bases between the two germline ends. Here the CDR3 reads CASTPFGGGSGQPQHF. The CDR3 bases are TGTGCCAGCACCCCTTTCGGGGGGGGGAGCGGTCAGCCCCAGCATTTT.

The genes are TRBV7-2 and TRBJ2-7, with TRBD2 matching 9 bases. Germline V lookup: CDR1 SGHTA, CDR2 FQGNSA. The length of the CDR3 is 17 residues. J lost 5 bases, V lost 0 bases, and 11 bases had no gene match. This CDR3 reads CASSLAGGASGIDEQYF. For the CDR3, the DNA is TGTGCCAGCAGCTTAGCGGGCGGGGCTAGCGGGATCGACGAGCAGTACTTC.

CDR3 in DNA: TGCGCCAGCAGCCCCCCCGGCACAGATACGCAGTATTTT. Translated: CASSPPGTDTQYF. The rearrangement uses TRBV5-1 and TRBJ2-3; D call uncertain. The CDR3 is 13 residues long. Germline V lookup: CDR1 SGHRS, CDR2 YFSETQ. The germline V and J ends were trimmed by 4 bases and 1 base, with 7 bases remaining between them.

The rearrangement joins TRBV11-2 to TRBJ1-2; D might be TRBD1 (5 bases). Germline V CDR1 and CDR2: SGHAT, FQNNGV. The CDR3 totals 15 residues. V shed 5 bases and J shed 0 bases, with 13 bases lying between them. CDR3: CASSDRRKSNYGYTF. The CDR3 DNA sequence: TGTGCCAGCAGCGACAGAAGGAAGTCTAACTATGGCTACACCTTC.

This chain uses TRBV7-8 with TRBJ1-1; D not certain. Trimming took 3 bases from V and 4 from J, leaving 9 bases between them. The CDR3 loop spans 13 amino acids. CDR1 is SGHVS and CDR2 is FQNEAQ in the germline V gene. The CDR3, as DNA: TGTGCCAGCAGCTTCGGGGAGAGCACTGAAGCTTTCTTT. Translated: CASSFGESTEAFF.

To note about this clone: The same CDR3 is also encoded by other DNA sequences in this sample. The J gene is TRBJ1-2, the V gene TRBV4-3, with unresolved D. Germline V gives CDR1 LGHNA, CDR2 YSLEER. Trimming took off 1 base at V and 3 bases at J, with 9 bases between the two ends. The CDR3 is 14 amino acids. The CDR3 sequence is CASSQGLRDYGYTF. The CDR3 coding sequence is TGCGCCAGCAGCCAAGGACTGAGGGACTATGGCTACACCTTC.

This chain uses TRBV28 with TRBJ2-7; D tentatively reads TRBD1 or TRBD2 (5 bases each). CDR1 is MDHEN and CDR2 is SYDVKM in the germline V gene. The CDR3 is made up of 15 amino acids. Trimming took 6 bases from V and 4 from J, leaving 19 bases between them. CDR3: CASSTRQQRLYEQYF. CDR3 coding DNA: TGTGCCAGCAGCACTAGACAGCAGAGGTTATACGAGCAGTACTTC.

The chain has TRBV7-8 and TRBJ2-3; D not certain. V dropped 2 bases and J dropped 3 bases, with 9 bases sitting between them. The germline V gene has CDR1 SGHVS and CDR2 FQNEAQ. The length of the CDR3 is 14 residues. The DNA of the CDR3 is TGTGCCAGCAGCTTAAGTCCAGGAACAGATACGCAGTATTTT. This codes for CASSLSPGTDTQYF.

The rearrangement uses TRBV4-1 and TRBJ2-7; the match to TRBD1 covers 10 bases. The length of the CDR3 is 15 residues. V was clipped by 3 bases and J by 5 bases; unmatched bases: 7. The germline CDR1 and CDR2 sequences are MGHRA and YSYEKL. The CDR3 region is CASSQSDRGLDEQYF. In DNA form, the CDR3 reads TGCGCCAGCAGCCAGTCTGACAGGGGGCTGGACGAGCAGTACTTC.

The gene calls are TRBV18 and TRBJ1-1, with D unclear. Germline V gene sequence: CDR1 KGHSH, CDR2 LQKENI. The CDR3 runs to 14 residues. Trimming took 4 bases from V and 0 from J, leaving 9 bases between them. CDR3 in amino acids: CASSLAGMNTEAFF. The CDR3 DNA is TGTGCCAGCTCACTCGCCGGGATGAACACTGAAGCTTTCTTT. Looking up the rest from reference TRBV18 and TRBJ1-1 gives the full variable domain: NAGVMQNPRHLVRRRGQEARLRCSPMKGHSHVYWYRQLPEEGLKFMVYLQKENIIDESGMPKERFSAEFPKEGPSILRIQQVVRGDSAAYFCASSLAGMNTEAFFGQGTRLTVV.

The count of this clone is one. The V call is TRBV5-4, the J call TRBJ2-5; D gene ambiguous. In germline, CDR1 is SGHNT, CDR2 YYREEE (reference sequence). The CDR3 runs to 11 residues. The V end was cut by 0 bases, the J end by 3 bases, with 0 bases between. In DNA form, the CDR3 reads TGTGCCAGCAGCTTGGAAGAGACCCAGTACTTC. It is translated as CASSLEETQYF.